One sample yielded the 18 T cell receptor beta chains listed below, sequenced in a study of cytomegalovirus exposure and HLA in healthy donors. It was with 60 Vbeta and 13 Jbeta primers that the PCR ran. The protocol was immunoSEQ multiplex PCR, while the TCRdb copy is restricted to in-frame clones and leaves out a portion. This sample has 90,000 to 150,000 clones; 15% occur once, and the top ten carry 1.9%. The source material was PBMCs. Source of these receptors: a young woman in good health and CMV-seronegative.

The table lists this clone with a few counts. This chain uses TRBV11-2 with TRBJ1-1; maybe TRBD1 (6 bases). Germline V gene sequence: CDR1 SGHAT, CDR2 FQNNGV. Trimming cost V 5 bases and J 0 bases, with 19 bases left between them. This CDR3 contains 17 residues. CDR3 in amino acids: CASSPLDWTAVNTEAFF. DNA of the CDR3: TGTGCCAGCAGCCCATTAGATTGGACAGCTGTGAACACTGAAGCTTTCTTT.

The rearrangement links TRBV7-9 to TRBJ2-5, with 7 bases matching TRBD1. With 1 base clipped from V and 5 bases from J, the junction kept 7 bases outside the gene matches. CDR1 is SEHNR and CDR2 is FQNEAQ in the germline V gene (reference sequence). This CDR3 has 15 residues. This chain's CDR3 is CASSLGGTGAETQYF. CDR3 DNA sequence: TGTGCCAGCAGCTTAGGGGGTACAGGGGCCGAGACCCAGTACTTC.

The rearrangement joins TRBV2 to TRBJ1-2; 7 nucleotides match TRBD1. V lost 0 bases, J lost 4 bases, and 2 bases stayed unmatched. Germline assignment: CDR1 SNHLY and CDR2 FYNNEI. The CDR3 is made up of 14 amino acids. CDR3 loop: CASSEAGTVYGYTF. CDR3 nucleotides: TGTGCCAGCAGTGAAGCGGGGACAGTCTATGGCTACACCTTC.

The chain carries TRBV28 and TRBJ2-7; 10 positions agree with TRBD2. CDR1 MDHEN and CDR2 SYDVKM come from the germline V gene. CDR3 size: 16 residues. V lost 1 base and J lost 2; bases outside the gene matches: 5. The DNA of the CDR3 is TGTGCCAGCAGTTTATCAGGTACTAGCGGGACCTACGAGCAGTACTTC. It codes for CASSLSGTSGTYEQYF.

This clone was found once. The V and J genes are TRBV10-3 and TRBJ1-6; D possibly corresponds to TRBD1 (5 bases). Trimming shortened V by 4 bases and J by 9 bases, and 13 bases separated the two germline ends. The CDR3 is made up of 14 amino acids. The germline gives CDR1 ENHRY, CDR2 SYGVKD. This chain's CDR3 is CAISGRDPSSPLHF. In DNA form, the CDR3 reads TGTGCCATCAGTGGCAGGGATCCTAGTTCACCCCTCCACTTT.

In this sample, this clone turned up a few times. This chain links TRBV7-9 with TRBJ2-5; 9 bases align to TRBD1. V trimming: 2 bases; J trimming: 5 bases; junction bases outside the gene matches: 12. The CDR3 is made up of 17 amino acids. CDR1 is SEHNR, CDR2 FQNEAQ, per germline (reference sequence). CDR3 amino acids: CASSLTDRGWSEETQYF. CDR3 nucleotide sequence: TGTGCCAGCAGCTTAACGGACAGGGGTTGGTCTGAGGAGACCCAGTACTTC.

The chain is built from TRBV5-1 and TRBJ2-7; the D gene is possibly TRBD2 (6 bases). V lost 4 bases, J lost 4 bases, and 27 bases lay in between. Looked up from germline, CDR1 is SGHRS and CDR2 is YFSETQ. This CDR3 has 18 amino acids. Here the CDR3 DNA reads TGCGCCAGCAGCCCCGCGACGGGAGCATTAACCTTGATATACGAGCAGTACTTC. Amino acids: CASSPATGALTLIYEQYF.

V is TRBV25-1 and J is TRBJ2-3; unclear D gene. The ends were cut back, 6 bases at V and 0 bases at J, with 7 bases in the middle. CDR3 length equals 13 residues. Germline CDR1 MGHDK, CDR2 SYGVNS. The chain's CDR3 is CASSHTSTDTQYF. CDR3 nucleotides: TGTGCCAGCAGCCATACTAGCACAGATACGCAGTATTTT.

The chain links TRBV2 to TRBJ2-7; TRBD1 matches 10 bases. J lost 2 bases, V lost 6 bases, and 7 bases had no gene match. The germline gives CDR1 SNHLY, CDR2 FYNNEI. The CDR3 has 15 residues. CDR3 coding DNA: TGTGCCAGCAGCGGAAGGGACAGGGGTCCCTACGAGCAGTACTTC. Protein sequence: CASSGRDRGPYEQYF.

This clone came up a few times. The CDR3 nucleotides read TGTGCCAGCAGCCCGGAGATTGAGGAGACCCAGTACTTC. Protein: CASSPEIEETQYF. The V call is TRBV7-8, the J call TRBJ2-5, with D uncertain. Trimming pared 5 bases from V and 5 bases from J, leaving 12 bases between. The germline CDR1 and CDR2 sequences are SGHVS and FQNEAQ. The CDR3 runs 13 residues.

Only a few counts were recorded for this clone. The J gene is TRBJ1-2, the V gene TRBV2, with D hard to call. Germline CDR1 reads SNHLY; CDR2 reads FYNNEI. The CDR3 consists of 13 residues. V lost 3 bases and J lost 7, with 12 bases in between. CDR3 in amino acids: CASSDRGYSGYTF. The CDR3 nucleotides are TGTGCCAGCAGTGATCGAGGATATAGTGGCTACACCTTC.

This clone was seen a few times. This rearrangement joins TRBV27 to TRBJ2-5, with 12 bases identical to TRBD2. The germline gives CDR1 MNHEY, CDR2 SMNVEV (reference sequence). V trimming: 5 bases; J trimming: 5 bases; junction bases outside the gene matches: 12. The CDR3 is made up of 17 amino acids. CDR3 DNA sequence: TGTGCCAGCAGTCTAACCGAGACTAGCGGGAGTTATGAGACCCAGTACTTC. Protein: CASSLTETSGSYETQYF.

CDR3 sequence: CASSQGNQPQHF. The CDR3 nucleotides are TGTGCCAGCAGCCAGGGAAATCAGCCCCAGCATTTT. The chain employs TRBV7-9 and TRBJ1-5; weak D call: TRBD1 (5 bases). The V gene lost 5 bases and the J gene lost 4 bases, with 6 bases spanning the gap. There are 12 residues in the CDR3. The germline V gene encodes CDR1 SEHNR and CDR2 FQNEAQ (reference sequence).

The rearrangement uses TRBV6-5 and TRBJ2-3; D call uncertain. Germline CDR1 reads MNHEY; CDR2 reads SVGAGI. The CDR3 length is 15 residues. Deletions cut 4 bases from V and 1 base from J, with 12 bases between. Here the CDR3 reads CASSSTRVGTDTQYF. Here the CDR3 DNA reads TGTGCCAGCAGTTCTACACGGGTCGGCACAGATACGCAGTATTTT.

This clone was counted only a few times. This CDR3 is CAWSVTGGTGYTF. DNA for the CDR3: TGTGCCTGGAGTGTAACAGGGGGAACTGGCTACACCTTC. The V call is TRBV30, the J call TRBJ1-2, with 8 bases matching TRBD1. Per germline, CDR1 GTSNPN and CDR2 SVGIG (reference sequence). With V trimmed by 0 bases and J by 7 bases, 4 bases remained unmatched. CDR3 length: 13 amino acids. Using reference TRBV30 and TRBJ1-2 for the parts outside the CDR3, the full variable domain is SQTIHQWPATLVQPVGSPLSLECTVEGTSNPNLYWYRQAAGRGLQLLFYSVGIGQISSEVPQNLSASRPQDRQFILSSKKLLLSDSGFYLCAWSVTGGTGYTFGSGTRLTVV.

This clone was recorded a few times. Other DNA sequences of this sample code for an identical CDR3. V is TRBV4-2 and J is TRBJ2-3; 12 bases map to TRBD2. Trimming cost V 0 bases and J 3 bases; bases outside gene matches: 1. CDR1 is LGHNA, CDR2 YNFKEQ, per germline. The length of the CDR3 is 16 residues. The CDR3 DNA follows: TGTGCCAGCAGCCAAGAGCTAGCGGGAGGGACAGATACGCAGTATTTT. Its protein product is CASSQELAGGTDTQYF.

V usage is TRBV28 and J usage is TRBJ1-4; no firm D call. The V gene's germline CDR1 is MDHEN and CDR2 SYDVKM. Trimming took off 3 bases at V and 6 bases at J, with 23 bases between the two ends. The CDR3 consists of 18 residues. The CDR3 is CASSFGVWREWIDEKLFF. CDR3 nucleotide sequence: TGTGCCAGCAGTTTCGGAGTGTGGAGGGAATGGATTGATGAAAAACTGTTTTTT.

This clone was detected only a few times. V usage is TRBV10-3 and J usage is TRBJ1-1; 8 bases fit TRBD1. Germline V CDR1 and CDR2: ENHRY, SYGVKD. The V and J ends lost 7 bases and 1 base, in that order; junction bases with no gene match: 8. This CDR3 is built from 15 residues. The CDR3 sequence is CAIKGQGTGNTEAFF. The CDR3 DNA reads TGTGCCATCAAAGGACAGGGCACCGGGAACACTGAAGCTTTCTTT.